This record covers a single T cell receptor beta chain. This receptor's antigen is unknown. No much larger clone is present one base from it, and per-base qualities are unavailable. V and J lose 8 bases and 4 bases, and a span of 11 bases separates them. The CDR3 holds 12 amino acids from the cysteine to the phenylalanine. The CDR3 DNA has 36 bases and is translated from base 1. Looking up the germline V gene yields CDR1 SGHTA and CDR2 FQGTGA. The immunoSEQ Assay, a bias-controlled multiplex PCR, was used to amplify TCRbeta CDR3 regions from genomic DNA. In the source study's methods: The number of nucleated cells in each sample was estimated by amplification of reference gene primers within the assay. To quantify the absolute abundance of each unique TCRbeta CDR3 rearrangement, sequence reads were collapsed and filtered. For each sample, productive Simpson clonality was calculated as the square root of Simpson's diversity index across productive rearrangements. TCRdb re-hosts the immuneACCESS table, in-frame sequences only. Its copies lack some clones; in the studies checked, an unresolved V gene accounts for under half of them, and the cause for the rest is not known. D and trimming were read from the DNA, whereas the V and J calls and clone size are those reported in that table. Present in this sample are 25,000 to 35,000 clones, about nine tenths of which were seen just once. The ten largest account for over 8% of the sample.

The data derive from a study of blood T cell repertoires in COVID-19 (TCRdb year 2020). As for the study more broadly: Collaborator samples came from the United States, Italy and Spain and covered acute and convalescent phases of COVID-19. The prospective study material was composed of cDNA or gDNA derived from T cells, B-cell-depleted T cells, or PBMCs. Deeply sampled blood TCRbeta repertoires from subjects exposed to, actively infected with, or recovered from COVID-19 were included in the dataset. The repertoires were released in a freely available public database meant as a resource for research on the immune response to SARS-CoV-2. Samples came from the ongoing ImmuneRACE study (first 160 participants) plus 1,254 subjects from 6 global collaborators. A de-identified subject ID, COVID-19 status, age in years and sex were almost always included in the sample metadata. Where HLA class I and class II types were available, the types were taken from metadata supplied by the sample provider, not from assay-based typing. On the study overall, not on this receptor specifically: How much clinical and demographic metadata was included differed by source and by participant, and the metadata was provided uncurated.

Collaborating institutions collected whole blood in K2EDTA tubes following their own protocols. For TCRbeta analysis, collaborators shipped samples in one of three forms: frozen whole blood, isolated PBMCs, or DNA extracted from either of those sample types. The clonotype originates from a human donor with active COVID-19. The donor label of this sample is uncertain. This sequence uses TRBV7-3 and TRBJ1-2; the D gene lacks a confident call. The specimen was peripheral blood. CDR3 protein: CASGMGPYGYTF. The nucleotides are TGTGCCAGCGGTATGGGCCCCTATGGCTACACCTTC.